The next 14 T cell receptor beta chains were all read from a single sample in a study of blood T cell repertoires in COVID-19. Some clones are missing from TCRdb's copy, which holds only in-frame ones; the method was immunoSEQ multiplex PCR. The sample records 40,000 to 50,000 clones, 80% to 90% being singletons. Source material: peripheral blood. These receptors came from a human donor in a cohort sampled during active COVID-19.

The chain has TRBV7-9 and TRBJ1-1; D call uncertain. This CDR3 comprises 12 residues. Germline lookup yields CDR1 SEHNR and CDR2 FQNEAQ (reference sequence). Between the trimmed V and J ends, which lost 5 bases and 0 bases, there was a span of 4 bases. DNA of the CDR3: TGTGCCAGCAGCGCGATGAACACTGAAGCTTTCTTT. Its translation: CASSAMNTEAFF.

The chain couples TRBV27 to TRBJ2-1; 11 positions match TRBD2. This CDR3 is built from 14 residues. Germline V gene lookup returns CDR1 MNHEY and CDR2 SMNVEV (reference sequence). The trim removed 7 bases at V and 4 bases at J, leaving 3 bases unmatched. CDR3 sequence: CASTGLAGYNEQFF. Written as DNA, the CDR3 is TGTGCCAGCACAGGACTAGCGGGTTACAATGAGCAGTTCTTC.

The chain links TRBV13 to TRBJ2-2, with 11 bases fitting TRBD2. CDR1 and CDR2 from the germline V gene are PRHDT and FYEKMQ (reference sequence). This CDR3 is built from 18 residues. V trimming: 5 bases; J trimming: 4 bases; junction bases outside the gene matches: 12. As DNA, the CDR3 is TGTGCCAGCAGCATAAAAATAGCGGGAGGGCCGTTCACCGGGGAGCTGTTTTTT. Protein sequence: CASSIKIAGGPFTGELFF.

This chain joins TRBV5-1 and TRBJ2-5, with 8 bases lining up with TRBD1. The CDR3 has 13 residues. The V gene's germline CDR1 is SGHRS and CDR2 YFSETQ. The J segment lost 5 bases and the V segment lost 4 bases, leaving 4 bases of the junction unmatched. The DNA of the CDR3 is TGCGCCAGCAGCATCGACAGGGGTGAGACCCAGTACTTC. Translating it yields CASSIDRGETQYF.

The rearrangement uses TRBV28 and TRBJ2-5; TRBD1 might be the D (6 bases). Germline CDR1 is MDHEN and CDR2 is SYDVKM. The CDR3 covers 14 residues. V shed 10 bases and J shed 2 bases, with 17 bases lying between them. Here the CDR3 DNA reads TGTGCCATCGAAACGGACAGTCGGCAAGAGACCCAGTACTTC. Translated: CAIETDSRQETQYF.

In nucleotides, the CDR3 is TGTGCCTCCCAAGGGACAGTAAAAGAGACCCAGTACTTC. It is translated as CASQGTVKETQYF. The chain recombines TRBV30 with TRBJ2-5, with TRBD1 matching over 7 bases. CDR3 size: 13 residues. Germline V gene sequence: CDR1 GTSNPN, CDR2 SVGIG (reference sequence). Trimming took 7 bases from V and 3 from J; bases not matched to a gene: 8. The variable domain in full, completed from reference TRBV30 and TRBJ2-5, reads SQTIHQWPATLVQPVGSPLSLECTVEGTSNPNLYWYRQAAGRGLQLLFYSVGIGQISSEVPQNLSASRPQDRQFILSSKKLLLSDSGFYLCASQGTVKETQYFGPGTRLLVL.

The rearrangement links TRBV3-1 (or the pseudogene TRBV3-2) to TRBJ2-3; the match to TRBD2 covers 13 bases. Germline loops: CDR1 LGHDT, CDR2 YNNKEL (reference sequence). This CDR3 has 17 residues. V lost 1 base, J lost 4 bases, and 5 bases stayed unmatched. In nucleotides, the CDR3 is TGTGCCAGCAGCCAAGGACTAGCGGGAGGTCCGGCAGATACGCAGTATTTT. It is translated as CASSQGLAGGPADTQYF.

The CDR3, as DNA: TGCGCCAGCAGCTTAGGACTAGCGGAAAGCCTGTACAATGAGCAGTTCTTC. Its protein product is CASSLGLAESLYNEQFF. The chain is built from TRBV5-1 and TRBJ2-1; 10 bases fit TRBD2. The CDR3 totals 17 residues. V lost 2 bases to trimming and J lost 4 bases; unmatched junction nucleotides: 9. CDR1 SGHRS and CDR2 YFSETQ come from the germline V gene.

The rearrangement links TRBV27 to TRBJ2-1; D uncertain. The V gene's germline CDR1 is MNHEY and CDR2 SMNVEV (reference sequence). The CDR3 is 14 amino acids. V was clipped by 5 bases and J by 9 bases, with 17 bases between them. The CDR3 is CASSTSLAPIEQFF. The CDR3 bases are TGTGCCAGCAGTACGAGCCTTGCCCCCATTGAGCAGTTCTTC.

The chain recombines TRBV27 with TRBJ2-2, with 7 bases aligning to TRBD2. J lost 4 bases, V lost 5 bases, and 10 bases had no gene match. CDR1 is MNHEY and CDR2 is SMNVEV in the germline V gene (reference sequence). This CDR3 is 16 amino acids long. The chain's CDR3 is CASSPSGISSTGELFF. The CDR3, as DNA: TGTGCCAGCAGTCCCAGCGGGATAAGTTCCACCGGGGAGCTGTTTTTT.

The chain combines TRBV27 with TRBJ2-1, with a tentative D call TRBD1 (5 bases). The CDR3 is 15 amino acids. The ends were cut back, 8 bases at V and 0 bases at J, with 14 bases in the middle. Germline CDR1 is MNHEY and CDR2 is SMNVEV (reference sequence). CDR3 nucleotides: TGTGCCAGCGGAACGACAGCACTCTCCTACAATGAGCAGTTCTTC. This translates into CASGTTALSYNEQFF.

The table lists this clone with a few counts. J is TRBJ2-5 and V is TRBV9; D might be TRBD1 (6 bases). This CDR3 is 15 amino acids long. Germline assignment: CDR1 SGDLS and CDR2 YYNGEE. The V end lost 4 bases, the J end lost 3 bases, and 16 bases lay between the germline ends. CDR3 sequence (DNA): TGTGCCAGCAGCCCAACGGGACACCGGAAAGAGACCCAGTACTTC. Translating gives CASSPTGHRKETQYF. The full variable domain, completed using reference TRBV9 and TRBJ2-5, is DSGVTQTPKHLITATGQRVTLRCSPRSGDLSVYWYQQSLDQGLQFLIQYYNGEERAKGNILERFSAQQFPDLHSELNLSSLELGDSALYFCASSPTGHRKETQYFGPGTRLLVL.

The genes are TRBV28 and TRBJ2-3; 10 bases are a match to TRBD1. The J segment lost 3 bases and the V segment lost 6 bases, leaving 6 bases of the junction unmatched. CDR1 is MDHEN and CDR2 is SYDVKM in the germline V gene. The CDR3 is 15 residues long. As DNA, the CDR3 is TGTGCCAGCAGGACCGGGACAGGGGTAACAGATACGCAGTATTTT. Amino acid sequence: CASRTGTGVTDTQYF.

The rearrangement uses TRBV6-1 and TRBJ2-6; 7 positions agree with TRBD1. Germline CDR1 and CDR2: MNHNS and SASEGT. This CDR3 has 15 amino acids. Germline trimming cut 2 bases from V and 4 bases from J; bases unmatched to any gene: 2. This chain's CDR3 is CASSETGDGANVLTF. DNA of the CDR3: TGTGCCAGCAGTGAAACAGGGGACGGGGCCAACGTCCTGACTTTC.